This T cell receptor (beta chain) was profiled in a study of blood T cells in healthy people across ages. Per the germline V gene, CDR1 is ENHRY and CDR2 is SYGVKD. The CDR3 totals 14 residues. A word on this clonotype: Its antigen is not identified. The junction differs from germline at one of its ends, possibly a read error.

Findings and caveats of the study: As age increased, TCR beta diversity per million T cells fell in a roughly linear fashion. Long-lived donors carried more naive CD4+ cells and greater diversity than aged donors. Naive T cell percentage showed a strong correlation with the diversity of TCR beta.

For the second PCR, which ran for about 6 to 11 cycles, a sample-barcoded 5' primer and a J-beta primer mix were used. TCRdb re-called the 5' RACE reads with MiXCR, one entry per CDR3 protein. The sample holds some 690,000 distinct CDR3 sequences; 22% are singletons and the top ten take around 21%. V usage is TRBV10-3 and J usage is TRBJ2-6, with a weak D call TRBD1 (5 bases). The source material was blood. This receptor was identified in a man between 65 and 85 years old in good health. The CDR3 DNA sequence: TGTGCCACTGTCTACGACTCTGGGGCCAGCGTCCTGACTTTC. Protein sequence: CATVYDSGASVLTF.